These T cell receptor beta chains were read from a single sample in a study of OX40 agonist ivuxolimab in advanced cancers. Measured with immunoSEQ multiplex PCR; TCRdb has only the in-frame clones, and not every one. This table has tens of thousands of clones, 88% appearing once. Sequenced material: CD4+ or CD8+ T cells sorted from blood, taken in a trial of the OX40 agonist ivuxolimab. These receptors came from an adult with an advanced solid tumor such as melanoma, head and neck, liver or kidney cancer. The CDR3 runs from the conserved cysteine through the conserved F or W. A D gene is named only where the DNA matches it firmly. Where a row states a size, it is once, few, many or the class of an expanded clone; other rows omit it.

>TRBJ1-1|NA|13|NA|TRBV6-5
TGTGCCAGCCAGGGTGGGGCTAACACTGAAGCTTTCTTT
CASQGGANTEAFF
>TRBJ1-2|NA|15|TRBD1|TRBV4-2
TGTGCCAGCAGCCAATTTCAGGGGGCTCGGAATGGCTACACCTTC
CASSQFQGARNGYTF
>TRBJ2-3|NA|14|NA|TRBV6-4
TGTGCCAGCAGTGTCGACAGGAGCACAGATACGCAGTATTTT
CASSVDRSTDTQYF
>TRBJ1-1|NA|15|TRBD1|TRBV7-8
TGTGCCAGCAGCTTACCGGGACAGGGGAACACTGAAGCTTTCTTT
CASSLPGQGNTEAFF
>TRBJ2-3|NA|18|NA|TRBV7-2
TGTGCCAGCAGCTTGGGTCCTCCCAAGCGGCGCCCCACAGATACGCAGTATTTT
CASSLGPPKRRPTDTQYF
>TRBJ2-2|NA|15|TRBD1|TRBV5-8
TGTGCCAGCAGTCGACAGGGGGCCAACACCGGGGAGCTGTTTTTT
CASSRQGANTGELFF
>TRBJ1-1|few|13|NA|TRBV19
TGTGCCAGTAGTATAAGGGAGTCGGCTGAAGCTTTCTTT
CASSIRESAEAFF
>TRBJ1-1|NA|11|TRBD1|TRBV18
TGTGCCAGCTCAAGGGACAGAGAAGCTTTCTTT
CASSRDREAFF
>TRBJ1-5|NA|14|NA|TRBV2
TGTGCCAGCAGTGAACAGGGGAGCAATCAGCCCCAGCATTTT
CASSEQGSNQPQHF
>TRBJ2-5|NA|11|NA|TRBV11-2
TGTGCCAGCAGTGCGAGGGAGACCCAGTACTTC
CASSARETQYF